One and the same sample provided the 31 T cell receptor beta chains below, sequenced in a study of T cells after yellow fever vaccination. TCRdb redid the calling of the 5' RACE reads with MiXCR, one entry per CDR3 protein. The sample yields about 340,000 distinct CDR3 sequences, about 4% seen once. Sequenced material: PBMCs, taken 5 days after the yellow fever booster vaccination. The receptors shown here come from a young man who received the YFV17D yellow fever vaccine.

The chain carries TRBV18 and TRBJ2-3; the match to TRBD2 covers 12 bases. The CDR3 has 16 amino acids. J was trimmed by 5 bases and V by 8 bases; bases with no gene match: 11. Germline V gene data show CDR1 as KGHSH and CDR2 as LQKENI. The CDR3 DNA sequence: TGTGCCAGCCGCCCGACTAGCGGGGGATCAGGAGATACGCAGTATTTT. This codes for CASRPTSGGSGDTQYF.

This rearrangement joins TRBV6-5 to TRBJ2-1, with TRBD1 identical over 7 bases. J lost 3 bases, V lost 8 bases, and 13 bases had no gene match. Germline lookup yields CDR1 MNHEY and CDR2 SVGAGI. There are 16 residues in the CDR3. This CDR3 reads CASSYQGETHYNEQFF. The CDR3 DNA follows: TGTGCCAGCTCATACCAGGGGGAGACTCACTACAATGAGCAGTTCTTC.

The V gene is TRBV5-6, the J gene TRBJ2-1; the D call may be TRBD1 or TRBD2 (6 bases each). The germline V gene encodes CDR1 SGHDT and CDR2 YYEEEE. Trimming shortened V by 3 bases and J by 4 bases, and 14 bases separated the two germline ends. The CDR3 totals 15 residues. CDR3 sequence: CASSWDRGPYNEQFF. The CDR3 DNA reads TGTGCCAGCAGCTGGGACCGGGGGCCGTACAATGAGCAGTTCTTC.

The rearrangement uses TRBV2 and TRBJ2-1; TRBD1 might be the D (7 bases). Trimming cost V 3 bases and J 13 bases, with 16 bases left between them. This CDR3 region has 13 residues. CDR1 and CDR2 (germline): SNHLY, FYNNEI. The CDR3 is CASSEDQGGTQFF. CDR3 bases: TGTGCCAGCAGTGAGGACCAGGGGGGTACCCAGTTCTTC.

This clonotype has a count of ten or more. The chain uses TRBV7-6 and TRBJ2-3; perhaps TRBD1 as D (5 bases). CDR3 length: 14 amino acids. Germline V lookup: CDR1 SGHVS, CDR2 FNYEAQ. Trimming removed 4 bases from V and 4 bases from J, with 12 bases in between. The CDR3 DNA follows: TGTGCCAGCAGCTCCACTTTAGGGGCAGATACGCAGTATTTT. It specifies CASSSTLGADTQYF.

This clonotype was counted a few times. The rearrangement joins TRBV4-1 to TRBJ2-5; D uncertain. The CDR3 has 14 residues. The ends were cut back, 1 base at V and 2 bases at J, with 8 bases in the middle. CDR1 and CDR2 from the germline V gene are MGHRA and YSYEKL. CDR3: CASSQVPRQETQYF. DNA for the CDR3: TGCGCCAGCAGCCAAGTCCCACGGCAAGAGACCCAGTACTTC.

This clonotype was seen only a few times. This chain joins TRBV4-2 and TRBJ1-1; TRBD1 is a possible D gene (5 bases). Trimming left V 0 bases short and J 1 base short, with 9 bases between. The V gene's germline CDR1 is LGHNA and CDR2 YNFKEQ. The length of the CDR3 is 15 residues. CDR3: CASSQDQGGNTEAFF. In DNA form, the CDR3 reads TGTGCCAGCAGCCAAGACCAGGGCGGGAACACTGAAGCTTTCTTT.

This clonotype turned up a few times. The rearrangement links TRBV20-1 to TRBJ2-2; 15 bases align to TRBD2. Per the germline V gene, CDR1 is DFQATT and CDR2 is SNEGSKA (reference sequence). The J segment lost 5 bases and the V segment lost 3 bases, leaving 4 bases of the junction unmatched. The CDR3 is made up of 16 amino acids. CDR3 residues: CSARTGLAGGTGELFF. The CDR3 DNA follows: TGCAGTGCTAGGACGGGACTAGCGGGGGGAACCGGGGAGCTGTTTTTT.

This clonotype appeared a few times. The chain links TRBV11-3 to TRBJ2-1, with 7 nucleotides matching TRBD1. This CDR3 comprises 14 residues. Germline-derived CDR1 and CDR2 are SGHNT and YENEEA. The J segment lost 4 bases and the V segment lost 5 bases, leaving 5 bases of the junction unmatched. In DNA, the CDR3 is TGTGCCAGCAGCCCCGGACAGGCTTACAATGAGCAGTTCTTC. This sequence encodes CASSPGQAYNEQFF.

V is TRBV12-3 or TRBV12-4 and J is TRBJ1-2; D gene uncertain. V lost 2 bases, J lost 8 bases, and 9 bases lay in between. The CDR3 length is 12 residues. The CDR3 region has the DNA TGTGCCAGCAGTTTAAACGGGCAAGGCTACACCTTC. Residues: CASSLNGQGYTF.

The chain recombines TRBV29-1 with TRBJ2-7; D is possibly TRBD2 (6 bases). V was pared by 6 bases and J by 1 base, with 19 bases between. Germline values: CDR1 SQVTM, CDR2 ANQGSEA. The CDR3 is made up of 15 amino acids. The CDR3 loop reads CSVETGFSGSYEQYF. The CDR3 DNA is TGCAGCGTCGAGACCGGATTTAGCGGTTCCTACGAGCAGTACTTC.

This clonotype was recorded a few times. J is TRBJ2-2 and V is TRBV5-4; TRBD2 matches 10 bases. The trim removed 0 bases at V and 6 bases at J, leaving 8 bases unmatched. The CDR3 extends over 17 amino acids. CDR1 is SGHNT and CDR2 is YYREEE in the germline V gene (reference sequence). The CDR3 region is CASSLDWTSGLSGELFF. The CDR3 DNA reads as TGTGCCAGCAGCTTGGACTGGACTAGCGGATTATCCGGGGAGCTGTTTTTT.

V gene TRBV19 combines with J gene TRBJ2-7; 10 bases align to TRBD1. Trimming cost V 3 bases and J 4 bases; bases outside gene matches: 12. CDR3 length: 17 amino acids. CDR1 and CDR2 (germline): LNHDA, SQIVND (reference sequence). CDR3 sequence (DNA): TGTGCCAGTAGTATGCGCCGCGGGACAGGGGTGTATTACGAGCAGTACTTC. This translates into CASSMRRGTGVYYEQYF.

This clonotype occurred many times. The rearrangement joins TRBV5-5 to TRBJ2-1; maybe TRBD2 (5 bases). The CDR3 loop spans 13 amino acids. Germline values: CDR1 SGHKS, CDR2 YYEKEE (reference sequence). With 2 bases removed from V and 9 bases from J, the gap between germline ends came to 12 bases. The DNA for the CDR3 is TGTGCCAGCAGCTTCTTGGGCGGAGGTGAGCAGTTCTTC. Translating it yields CASSFLGGGEQFF.

This clonotype was seen repeatedly, ten times or more. This chain uses TRBV29-1 with TRBJ2-1; D not certain. Germline loops: CDR1 SQVTM, CDR2 ANQGSEA. The CDR3 consists of 13 residues. The ends were cut back, 2 bases at V and 9 bases at J, with 14 bases in the middle. The CDR3 loop is CSVERLAGVEQFF. CDR3 nucleotides: TGCAGCGTTGAAAGGTTAGCTGGGGTTGAGCAGTTCTTC.

This clonotype showed up many times. V gene TRBV29-1 combines with J gene TRBJ1-5, with 10 bases fitting TRBD1. The CDR3 is 14 amino acids. V lost 5 bases and J lost 5; bases outside the gene matches: 6. CDR1 and CDR2 from the germline V gene are SQVTM and ANQGSEA. The CDR3 loop reads CSVTGTGVDQPQHF. In DNA form, the CDR3 reads TGCAGCGTTACCGGGACAGGGGTCGATCAGCCCCAGCATTTT.

There are many counts of this clonotype. The chain is built from TRBV5-1 and TRBJ1-6; no clear D gene. The CDR3 is 13 amino acids. Germline values: CDR1 SGHRS, CDR2 YFSETQ. V gave up 2 bases and J gave up 7 bases, with 7 bases separating them. CDR3 amino acids: CASSFAPNSPLHF. In nucleotides, the CDR3 is TGCGCCAGCAGCTTTGCCCCAAATTCACCCCTCCACTTT.

A few counts support this clonotype. The chain uses TRBV12-3 or TRBV12-4 and TRBJ2-7, with D perhaps TRBD1 (5 bases). Trimming took off 5 bases at V and 2 bases at J, with 10 bases between the two ends. The CDR3 covers 13 residues. The CDR3 nucleotides read TGTGCCAGCAGTAGAGGCAGGGCCTACGAGCAGTACGTC. Encoded protein: CASSRGRAYEQYV.

This clonotype was detected only a few times. A junction boundary mismatches the germline segment, possibly from a read error. The V call is TRBV5-1, the J call TRBJ2-3; possibly TRBD1 for D (6 bases). The CDR3 consists of 15 residues. CDR1 SGHRS and CDR2 YFSETQ come from the germline V gene. The CDR3 DNA reads TGCGCCAGCACCTTGCGGGCAGGGGGCACAGATACGCAGTATTTT. Its translation: CASTLRAGGTDTQYF.

This clonotype was recorded a few times. V and J are TRBV10-3 and TRBJ2-7, with 9 bases that match TRBD1. Germline lookup yields CDR1 ENHRY and CDR2 SYGVKD. The ends lost 6 bases at V and 3 bases at J; junction bases unmatched: 6. This CDR3 has 14 amino acids. The CDR3 bases are TGTGCCATCAGGACACAGGGGGCGAACTACGAGCAGTACTTC. Its protein is CAIRTQGANYEQYF.

This clonotype has just a few counts. J is TRBJ2-3 and V is TRBV4-2, with 8 bases matching TRBD2. Germline V gene sequence: CDR1 LGHNA, CDR2 YNFKEQ. Trimming cost V 3 bases and J 3 bases; bases outside gene matches: 8. The CDR3 extends over 16 amino acids. Here the CDR3 DNA reads TGTGCCAGCAGCCATGGGTCGGGGGGGTATACAGATACGCAGTATTTT. Translated: CASSHGSGGYTDTQYF.

This clonotype has more than one count but fewer than ten. The chain couples TRBV5-1 to TRBJ2-1, with D possibly TRBD2 on 6 matching bases. V gave up 0 bases and J gave up 8 bases, with 15 bases separating them. There are 15 residues in the CDR3. CDR1 and CDR2 from the germline V gene are SGHRS and YFSETQ. CDR3 sequence: CASSLATSPGDEQFF. The CDR3 region has the DNA TGCGCCAGCAGCTTGGCCACCTCGCCGGGGGATGAGCAGTTCTTC.

The rearrangement links TRBV12-3 or TRBV12-4 to TRBJ2-2, with 9 bases identical to TRBD1. Trimming took 5 bases from V and 5 from J; bases not matched to a gene: 6. The length of the CDR3 is 15 residues. The CDR3 is CASSVGTGNTGELFF. The CDR3 DNA follows: TGTGCCAGCAGTGTGGGGACAGGGAATACCGGGGAGCTGTTTTTT.

The V and J genes are TRBV20-1 and TRBJ1-5; TRBD1 agrees at 7 bases. Germline V CDR1 and CDR2: DFQATT, SNEGSKA (reference sequence). The CDR3 runs 15 residues. J was trimmed by 0 bases and V by 5 bases; bases with no gene match: 7. This CDR3 is CSAPRQGYSNQPQHF. The CDR3 DNA is TGCAGTGCTCCCAGACAGGGCTATAGCAATCAGCCCCAGCATTTT.

This clonotype was detected only a few times. The J gene is TRBJ1-6, the V gene TRBV6-1; D remains unclear. The CDR3 is made up of 15 amino acids. Germline V gene sequence: CDR1 MNHNS, CDR2 SASEGT. V lost 4 bases and J 12 bases, leaving 19 bases between the germline ends. The CDR3: CASSGGIVIRGPLHF. CDR3 in DNA: TGTGCCAGCAGTGGGGGAATAGTCATCCGCGGACCCCTCCACTTT.

This sequence joins TRBV5-1 and TRBJ2-1; 7 bases fit TRBD2. Germline CDR1 and CDR2: SGHRS and YFSETQ. V lost 4 bases to trimming and J lost 2 bases; unmatched junction nucleotides: 12. The CDR3 totals 17 residues. CDR3 sequence: CASSPGISGVAYNEQFF. CDR3 in DNA: TGCGCCAGCAGCCCAGGTATCAGCGGGGTGGCCTACAATGAGCAGTTCTTC. The full variable domain, completed using reference TRBV5-1 and TRBJ2-1, is KAGVTQTPRYLIKTRGQQVTLSCSPISGHRSVSWYQQTPGQGLQFLFEYFSETQRNKGNFPGRFSGRQFSNSRSEMNVSTLELGDSALYLCASSPGISGVAYNEQFFGPGTRLTVL.

The chain has TRBV5-5 and TRBJ1-5; 12 nucleotides line up with TRBD1. Germline V gene sequence: CDR1 SGHKS, CDR2 YYEKEE (reference sequence). The CDR3 has 17 residues. The trim removed 6 bases at V and 3 bases at J, leaving 10 bases unmatched. CDR3 nucleotides: TGTGCCAGCACCTTTGAGGGGACAGGGGGCCCCAATCAGCCCCAGCATTTT. Amino acid sequence: CASTFEGTGGPNQPQHF.

The DNA of the CDR3 is TGCAGCGTGGGCCAGCACAGTTCTGGGGCCAACGTCCTGACTTTC. This translates into CSVGQHSSGANVLTF. The V gene is TRBV29-1, the J gene TRBJ2-6; D call uncertain. Trimming took 6 bases from V and 1 from J, leaving 13 bases between them. CDR1 and CDR2 (germline): SQVTM, ANQGSEA. The CDR3 is 15 amino acids. The full variable domain, with the rest looked up from reference TRBV29-1 and TRBJ2-6, is SAVISQKPSRDICQRGTSLTIQCQVDSQVTMMFWYRQQPGQSLTLIATANQGSEATYESGFVIDKFPISRPNLTFSTLTVSNMSPEDSSIYLCSVGQHSSGANVLTFGAGSRLTVL.

In this sample, this clonotype turned up a few times. The V and J genes are TRBV24-1 and TRBJ1-2, with 10 bases identical to TRBD1. The V segment lost 2 bases and the J segment 5 bases; nucleotides outside the gene matches: 10. CDR3 size: 17 residues. CDR1 and CDR2 from the germline V gene are KGHDR and SFDVKD. DNA for the CDR3: TGTGCCACCAGTGATTCGTCCGGGACAGGGGTAAAATATGGCTACACCTTC. Translated, it gives CATSDSSGTGVKYGYTF.

A few counts support this clonotype. J is TRBJ1-4 and V is TRBV25-1, with TRBD1 identical over 7 bases. V was pared by 7 bases and J by 3 bases, with 5 bases of the junction left unmatched. CDR3 length equals 14 residues. Germline-derived CDR1 and CDR2 are MGHDK and SYGVNS. The CDR3 DNA follows: TGTGCCAGCACCCCGACAGGGCCTAATGAAAAACTGTTTTTT. It translates to CASTPTGPNEKLFF.

At least ten counts were recorded for this clonotype. The J gene is TRBJ1-5, the V gene TRBV7-2; perhaps TRBD1 as D (5 bases). V dropped 1 base and J dropped 8 bases, with 12 bases sitting between them. Germline V gives CDR1 SGHTA, CDR2 FQGNSA. This CDR3 has 14 amino acids. The CDR3 here is CASSLGSGTEPQHF. The CDR3 DNA is TGTGCCAGCAGCTTAGGATCGGGGACGGAGCCCCAGCATTTT.